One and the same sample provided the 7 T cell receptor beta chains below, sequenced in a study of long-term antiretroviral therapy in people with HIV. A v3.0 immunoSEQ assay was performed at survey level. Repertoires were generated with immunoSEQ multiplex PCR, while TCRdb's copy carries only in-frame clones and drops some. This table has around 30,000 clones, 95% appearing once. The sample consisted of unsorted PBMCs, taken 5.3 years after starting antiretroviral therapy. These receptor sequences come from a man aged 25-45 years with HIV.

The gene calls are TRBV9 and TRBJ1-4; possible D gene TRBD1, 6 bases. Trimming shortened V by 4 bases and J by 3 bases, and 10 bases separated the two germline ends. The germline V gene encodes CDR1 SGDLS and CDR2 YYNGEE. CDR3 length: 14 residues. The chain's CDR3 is CASSQTGPNEKLFF. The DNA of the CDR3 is TGTGCCAGCAGCCAGACAGGTCCTAATGAAAAACTGTTTTTT.

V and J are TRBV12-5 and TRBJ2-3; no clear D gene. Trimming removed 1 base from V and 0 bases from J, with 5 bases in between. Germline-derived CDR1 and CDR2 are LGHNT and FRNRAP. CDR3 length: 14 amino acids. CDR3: CASGLGDSTDTQYF. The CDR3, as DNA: TGTGCTAGTGGTTTGGGCGACAGCACAGATACGCAGTATTTT. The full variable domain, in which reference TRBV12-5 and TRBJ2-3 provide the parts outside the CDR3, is DARVTQTPRHKVTEMGQEVTMRCQPILGHNTVFWYRQTMMQGLELLAYFRNRAPLDDSGMPKDRFSAEMPDATLATLKIQPSEPRDSAVYFCASGLGDSTDTQYFGPGTRLTVL.

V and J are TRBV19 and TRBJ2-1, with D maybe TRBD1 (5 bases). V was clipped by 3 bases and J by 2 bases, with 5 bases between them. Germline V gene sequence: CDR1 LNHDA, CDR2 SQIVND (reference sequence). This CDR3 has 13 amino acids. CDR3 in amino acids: CASSMDTYNEQFF. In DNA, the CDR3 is TGTGCCAGTAGTATGGACACCTACAATGAGCAGTTCTTC.

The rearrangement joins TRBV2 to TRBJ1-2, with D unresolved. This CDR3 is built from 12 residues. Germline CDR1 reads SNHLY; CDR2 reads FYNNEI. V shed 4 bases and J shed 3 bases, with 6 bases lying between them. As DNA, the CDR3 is TGTGCCAGCAGTGGGGTTGACTATGGCTACACCTTC. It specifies CASSGVDYGYTF. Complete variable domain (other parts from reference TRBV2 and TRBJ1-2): EPEVTQTPSHQVTQMGQEVILRCVPISNHLYFYWYRQILGQKVEFLVSFYNNEISEKSEIFDDQFSVERPDGSNFTLKIRSTKLEDSAMYFCASSGVDYGYTFGSGTRLTVV.

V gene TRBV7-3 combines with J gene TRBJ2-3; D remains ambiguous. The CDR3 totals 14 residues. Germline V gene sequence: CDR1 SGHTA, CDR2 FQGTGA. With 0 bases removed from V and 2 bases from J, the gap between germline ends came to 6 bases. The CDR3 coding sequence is TGTGCCAGCAGCTTAACCGGATTCACAGATACGCAGTATTTT. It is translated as CASSLTGFTDTQYF.

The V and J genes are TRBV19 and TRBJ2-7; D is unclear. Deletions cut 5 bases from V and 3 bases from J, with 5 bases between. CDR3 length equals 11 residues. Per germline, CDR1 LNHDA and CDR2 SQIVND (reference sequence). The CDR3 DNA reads TGTGCCAGTAGTGCTAGCTACGAGCAGTACTTC. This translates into CASSASYEQYF.

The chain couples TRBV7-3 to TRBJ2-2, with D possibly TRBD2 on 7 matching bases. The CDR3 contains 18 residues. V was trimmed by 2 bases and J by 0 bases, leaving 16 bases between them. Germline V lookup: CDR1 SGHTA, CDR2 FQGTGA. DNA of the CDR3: TGTGCCAGCAGCTTATGGGGAGGGGGAAACGCGAACACCGGGGAGCTGTTTTTT. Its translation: CASSLWGGGNANTGELFF.